Below, 16 T cell receptor beta chains from the same sample are listed, as sequenced in a study of a mutant IDH1 vaccine in newly diagnosed glioma. This sample's time point: week 5, during vaccination. Each dose delivered 300 ug of mutant IDH1 20-mer peptide subcutaneously with imiquimod. Produced via immunoSEQ multiplex PCR; TCRdb's table is partial and in-frame only. Altogether approximately 38,000 clones are present, roughly 85% being singletons, with the ten largest covering over 1.5%. Antigens of these TCRs are unknown. The starting material was PBMCs, obtained from a glioma patient whose treatment included an IDH1 peptide vaccine. The origin of the receptors is a man aged 40-49 years with glioma.

This clone was seen just once. The V gene is TRBV18, the J gene TRBJ1-2, with D possibly being TRBD1 (5 bases). Germline-derived CDR1 and CDR2 are KGHSH and LQKENI. This CDR3 has 17 amino acids. V dropped 0 bases and J dropped 4 bases, with 18 bases sitting between them. Here the CDR3 reads CASSPPEGPMGGYGYTF. CDR3 DNA sequence: TGTGCCAGCTCACCACCAGAGGGGCCAATGGGGGGCTATGGCTACACCTTC.

The V and J genes are TRBV2 and TRBJ2-7, with 10 positions matching TRBD2. V trimming: 2 bases; J trimming: 3 bases; junction bases outside the gene matches: 7. The CDR3 runs 16 residues. The germline V gene has CDR1 SNHLY and CDR2 FYNNEI. CDR3 DNA sequence: TGTGCCAGCAGTGAATCTAGCGGGAGTATTGTCTACGAGCAGTACTTC. It is translated as CASSESSGSIVYEQYF.

The J gene is TRBJ2-3, the V gene TRBV9, with D uncertain. Trimming took off 1 base at V and 4 bases at J, with 13 bases between the two ends. The V gene's germline CDR1 is SGDLS and CDR2 YYNGEE. This CDR3 has 15 residues. CDR3 nucleotides: TGTGCCAGCAGCGTAATGGGGATTGGCGCAGATACGCAGTATTTT. Translated, it gives CASSVMGIGADTQYF.

V gene TRBV4-1 combines with J gene TRBJ2-7; a weak D match, TRBD2 (5 bases). The CDR3 loop spans 13 amino acids. Germline loops: CDR1 MGHRA, CDR2 YSYEKL. Trimming left V 3 bases short and J 4 bases short, with 10 bases between. CDR3 in amino acids: CASSQTTRYEQYF. The CDR3 DNA reads as TGCGCCAGCAGCCAGACTACAAGATACGAGCAGTACTTC.

The chain has TRBV6-5 and TRBJ2-7; 9 bases match TRBD2. Germline values: CDR1 MNHEY, CDR2 SVGAGI. This CDR3 comprises 14 residues. Germline trimming cut 5 bases from V and 3 bases from J; bases unmatched to any gene: 5. Here the CDR3 DNA reads TGTGCCAGCAGTCATATGACTAGCGGCTACGAGCAGTACTTC. This translates into CASSHMTSGYEQYF.

The chain couples TRBV7-3 to TRBJ2-3, with a weak D call TRBD2 (5 bases). CDR1 and CDR2 from the germline V gene are SGHTA and FQGTGA. The CDR3 extends over 14 amino acids. The germline V and J ends were trimmed by 3 bases and 0 bases, with 7 bases remaining between them. The CDR3 is CASSFGGSTDTQYF. CDR3 sequence (DNA): TGTGCCAGCAGCTTCGGAGGCAGCACAGATACGCAGTATTTT.

The chain uses TRBV28 and TRBJ1-5; no firm D call. Trimming removed 4 bases at V and 3 bases at J, with 19 bases between. CDR3 length: 17 amino acids. Germline assignment: CDR1 MDHEN and CDR2 SYDVKM. The CDR3 DNA follows: TGTGCCAGCAGTTCCTCCCCAGTTCCAGGACCCAATCAGCCCCAGCATTTT. It yields the protein CASSSSPVPGPNQPQHF.

The chain uses TRBV28 and TRBJ2-5; the D gene is possibly TRBD2 (6 bases). The germline V gene has CDR1 MDHEN and CDR2 SYDVKM. Between the trimmed V and J ends, which lost 8 bases and 4 bases, there was a span of 17 bases. This CDR3 has 14 amino acids. CDR3 loop: CASLSGLEAETQYF. CDR3 coding DNA: TGTGCCAGCCTTAGCGGCCTAGAGGCAGAGACCCAGTACTTC.

This sequence joins TRBV9 and TRBJ2-7; 7 nucleotides line up with TRBD2. Germline assignment: CDR1 SGDLS and CDR2 YYNGEE. Germline trimming cut 3 bases from V and 6 bases from J; bases unmatched to any gene: 12. CDR3 length equals 15 residues. The CDR3 sequence is CASSALAGESREQYF. In nucleotides, the CDR3 is TGTGCCAGCAGCGCCCTCGCGGGAGAGAGTCGCGAGCAGTACTTC.

The chain carries TRBV27 and TRBJ2-1; 9 nucleotides line up with TRBD2. CDR1 is MNHEY and CDR2 is SMNVEV in the germline V gene (reference sequence). The junction had 8 bases not matched to a gene; V was cut back by 1 base and J by 7 bases. The CDR3 loop spans 16 amino acids. As DNA, the CDR3 is TGTGCCAGCAGTTTATGGGTAGCGGGAGCGGGGAATGAGCAGTTCTTC. This encodes CASSLWVAGAGNEQFF.

The chain employs TRBV11-2 and TRBJ1-5; D remains unclear. With 1 base removed from V and 7 bases from J, the gap between germline ends came to 8 bases. Germline V lookup: CDR1 SGHAT, CDR2 FQNNGV. The CDR3 loop spans 13 amino acids. CDR3 bases: TGTGCCAGCAGCTTAGGGCGCGACCAGCCCCAGCATTTT. Translating gives CASSLGRDQPQHF.

The chain recombines TRBV10-3 with TRBJ2-1; 14 bases fit TRBD2. The CDR3 length is 15 residues. Germline CDR1 is ENHRY and CDR2 is SYGVKD. V shed 0 bases and J 9 bases; nucleotides not matched to a gene: 1. The DNA for the CDR3 is TGTGCCATCAGTGAGTCGGGACTAGCGGGAGTTGAGCAGTTCTTC. It encodes CAISESGLAGVEQFF.

The V call is TRBV9, the J call TRBJ2-7; D call uncertain. Germline values: CDR1 SGDLS, CDR2 YYNGEE. This CDR3 has 11 residues. Trimming shortened V by 7 bases and J by 4 bases, and 9 bases separated the two germline ends. As DNA, the CDR3 is TGTGCCAGCGGAACGCGATACGAGCAGTACTTC. It codes for CASGTRYEQYF.

J is TRBJ2-2 and V is TRBV6-4; D is unclear. There are 13 residues in the CDR3. The ends were cut back, 4 bases at V and 6 bases at J, with 9 bases in the middle. Germline V gene data show CDR1 as MRHNA and CDR2 as SNTAGT. The CDR3 DNA follows: TGTGCCAGCAGTGCCACCATGCCCGGGGAGCTGTTTTTT. Its protein product is CASSATMPGELFF.

The chain recombines TRBV4-2 with TRBJ2-7; TRBD2 agrees at 10 bases. Losses at the gene ends were 4 bases for V and 3 bases for J; bases not matched to a gene: 6. The germline CDR1 and CDR2 sequences are LGHNA and YNFKEQ. The CDR3 sequence is 15 residues long. The CDR3 loop reads CASSRERLAGYEQYF. In DNA form, the CDR3 reads TGTGCCAGCAGCCGTGAGCGACTAGCGGGCTACGAGCAGTACTTC.

This clone was seen only a few times. The chain combines TRBV7-6 with TRBJ2-1, with 15 bases matching TRBD2. The CDR3 consists of 16 residues. The V gene end was trimmed by 5 bases and the J gene end by 10 bases; junction bases not matched to a gene: 9. CDR1 is SGHVS, CDR2 FNYEAQ, per germline. The CDR3 DNA sequence: TGTGCCAGCAGCCTAACCGGGACTAGCGGGAGGCTGGAGCAGTTCTTC. It specifies CASSLTGTSGRLEQFF.